The clone carrying this TCR beta chain was counted many times. The data stem from a study of response to subunit inactivated influenza vaccine. Each CDR3 protein gets one entry after TCRdb re-called the RT-PCR reads with MiXCR. The table records 500,000 to 550,000 distinct CDR3 sequences, around 8% of them present only once. The germline V and J ends were trimmed by 5 bases and 0 bases, with 20 bases remaining between them. Germline CDR1 reads SGHAT; CDR2 reads FQDESV (reference sequence). The CDR3 has 18 amino acids. The material was PBMCs from blood, obtained 23 to 25 months after vaccination. The TCR originated in a man aged 50 to 69 who received an inactivated influenza vaccine. This rearrangement joins TRBV11-1 to TRBJ1-3; D is unresolved. Written as DNA, the CDR3 is TGTGCCAGCAGCGGGGTGAGGGCGGAGCGCCGCTCTGGAAACACCATATATTTT. It is translated as CASSGVRAERRSGNTIYF. The complete variable domain, with remaining parts taken from reference TRBV11-1 and TRBJ1-3, reads EAEVAQSPRYKITEKSQAVAFWCDPISGHATLYWYRQILGQGPELLVQFQDESVVDDSQLPKDRFSAERLKGVDSTLKIQPAELGDSAMYLCASSGVRAERRSGNTIYFGEGSWLTVV.